This passage covers 23 T cell receptor beta chains from one sample sequenced in a study of blood T cell repertoires in COVID-19. Clones were read by immunoSEQ multiplex PCR, and TCRdb kept only the in-frame ones, dropping some. The sample yields fewer than 200,000 clones, more than 75% seen once. Sequencing used peripheral blood. The source of these receptors is a woman aged 70-85 years with COVID-19, enrolled during active disease.

V and J are TRBV5-1 and TRBJ1-3; D is unresolved. V gave up 0 bases and J gave up 0 bases, with 7 bases separating them. The CDR3 loop spans 15 amino acids. Germline CDR1 is SGHRS and CDR2 is YFSETQ. In nucleotides, the CDR3 is TGCGCCAGCAGCTTGGAAAGCCACTCTGGAAACACCATATATTTT. Its protein product is CASSLESHSGNTIYF.

The gene calls are TRBV7-2 and TRBJ2-7, with TRBD1 identical over 12 bases. This CDR3 has 15 amino acids. The V and J ends lost 2 bases and 6 bases, in that order; junction bases with no gene match: 5. Germline V CDR1 and CDR2: SGHTA, FQGNSA. The CDR3 coding sequence is TGTGCCAGCAGCTTACGGGGACAGGGGGCCATCGAGCAGTACTTC. It translates to CASSLRGQGAIEQYF.

There are a few counts of this clone. The chain carries TRBV7-2 and TRBJ1-6; 7 bases agree with TRBD1. J was trimmed by 6 bases and V by 5 bases; bases with no gene match: 1. Germline CDR1 SGHTA, CDR2 FQGNSA. This CDR3 region has 13 residues. Written as DNA, the CDR3 is TGTGCCAGCAGCCGGGACAGTAATTCACCCCTCCACTTT. Amino acid sequence: CASSRDSNSPLHF.

The rearrangement links TRBV2 to TRBJ2-7; TRBD2 matches at 12 bases. The germline gives CDR1 SNHLY, CDR2 FYNNEI. The CDR3 loop spans 14 amino acids. J was trimmed by 1 base and V by 6 bases; bases with no gene match: 1. CDR3 in amino acids: CASSGTSGSYEQYF. CDR3 bases: TGTGCCAGCAGCGGGACTAGCGGGTCCTACGAGCAGTACTTC. Full variable domain (remainder filled in from reference TRBV2 and TRBJ2-7): EPEVTQTPSHQVTQMGQEVILRCVPISNHLYFYWYRQILGQKVEFLVSFYNNEISEKSEIFDDQFSVERPDGSNFTLKIRSTKLEDSAMYFCASSGTSGSYEQYFGPGTRLTVT.

The chain employs TRBV9 and TRBJ2-7; no clear D. The germline CDR1 and CDR2 sequences are SGDLS and YYNGEE. V was shortened by 0 bases and J by 7 bases, with 8 bases between the two germline ends. The CDR3 is 12 residues long. CDR3 sequence reads: CASSVDAVEQYF. DNA of the CDR3: TGTGCCAGCAGCGTAGACGCGGTGGAGCAGTACTTC.

This chain joins TRBV27 and TRBJ1-6; maybe TRBD1 (5 bases). Germline V gene sequence: CDR1 MNHEY, CDR2 SMNVEV (reference sequence). The CDR3 extends over 16 amino acids. Trimming cost V 4 bases and J 8 bases, with 18 bases left between them. CDR3 loop: CASSSPARQSYSPLHF. Written as DNA, the CDR3 is TGTGCCAGCAGTTCCCCGGCTAGACAGTCCTATTCACCCCTCCACTTT.

The J gene is TRBJ2-7, the V gene TRBV6-6; 7 bases align to TRBD2. The J segment lost 3 bases and the V segment lost 2 bases, leaving 7 bases of the junction unmatched. The germline V gene encodes CDR1 MNHNY and CDR2 SVGAGI (reference sequence). There are 15 residues in the CDR3. The CDR3 sequence is CASSYERGSLYEQYF. DNA for the CDR3: TGTGCCAGCAGTTACGAACGCGGGAGCCTCTACGAGCAGTACTTC.

The chain links TRBV29-1 to TRBJ2-7; TRBD2 matches at 7 bases. V shed 4 bases and J 3 bases; nucleotides not matched to a gene: 6. CDR3 length: 13 amino acids. From germline, CDR1 is SQVTM and CDR2 ANQGSEA. CDR3 bases: TGCAGCGTTGGGGAGGGCAGGGACTACGAGCAGTACTTC. Amino acids: CSVGEGRDYEQYF.

This clone was counted a single time. This chain uses TRBV5-1 with TRBJ2-2; tentative D call: TRBD1 (6 bases). Germline values: CDR1 SGHRS, CDR2 YFSETQ. Trimming pared 4 bases from V and 4 bases from J, leaving 14 bases between. The CDR3 is made up of 15 amino acids. The CDR3 loop reads CASSPAGTTTGELFF. The CDR3, as DNA: TGCGCCAGCAGCCCGGCCGGGACAACCACCGGGGAGCTGTTTTTT.

This sequence joins TRBV5-6 and TRBJ2-3; D call uncertain. There are 14 residues in the CDR3. Trimming cost V 0 bases and J 0 bases, with 5 bases left between them. Germline V gives CDR1 SGHDT, CDR2 YYEEEE. The CDR3 nucleotides are TGTGCCAGCAGCTTGGGGGCTAGCACAGATACGCAGTATTTT. Translation gives CASSLGASTDTQYF. Looking up the rest from reference TRBV5-6 and TRBJ2-3 gives the full variable domain: DAGVTQSPTHLIKTRGQQVTLRCSPKSGHDTVSWYQQALGQGPQFIFQYYEEEERQRGNFPDRFSGHQFPNYSSELNVNALLLGDSALYLCASSLGASTDTQYFGPGTRLTVL.

This clone was picked up one time. V and J are TRBV2 and TRBJ1-4; possible D gene TRBD1, 6 bases. V was pared by 2 bases and J by 1 base, with 11 bases between. Germline CDR1 reads SNHLY; CDR2 reads FYNNEI. This CDR3 spans 16 amino acids. As DNA, the CDR3 is TGTGCCAGCAGTGAATTCCAGGGGATAACTAATGAAAAACTGTTTTTT. It specifies CASSEFQGITNEKLFF.

V is TRBV19 and J is TRBJ1-4; D uncertain. Germline CDR1 LNHDA, CDR2 SQIVND (reference sequence). Trimming took 7 bases from V and 7 from J, leaving 13 bases between them. The CDR3 has 13 residues. In DNA, the CDR3 is TGTGCCAGTAACGCAAGGCGCGGTGAAAAACTGTTTTTT. As protein: CASNARRGEKLFF.

The chain links TRBV7-3 to TRBJ1-1; tentative D call: TRBD1 (5 bases). The CDR3 is 14 residues long. Trimming left V 5 bases short and J 2 bases short, with 12 bases between. Germline values: CDR1 SGHTA, CDR2 FQGTGA. CDR3 sequence reads: CASSPTGGNTEAFF. CDR3 DNA: TGTGCCAGCAGCCCCACCGGGGGTAACACTGAAGCTTTCTTT.

V usage is TRBV3-1 (or the pseudogene TRBV3-2) and J usage is TRBJ2-1, with 7 bases aligning to TRBD2. The CDR3 length is 15 residues. Per the germline V gene, CDR1 is LGHDT and CDR2 is YNNKEL (reference sequence). V trimming: 4 bases; J trimming: 4 bases; junction bases outside the gene matches: 7. The DNA of the CDR3 is TGTGCCAGCAGCCCGGGGGGTATGGATTACAATGAGCAGTTCTTC. Protein product: CASSPGGMDYNEQFF.

This chain uses TRBV9 with TRBJ2-2, with a tentative D call TRBD2 (5 bases). Germline CDR1 is SGDLS and CDR2 is YYNGEE. V was shortened by 6 bases and J by 2 bases, with 11 bases between the two germline ends. The CDR3 length is 14 residues. In nucleotides, the CDR3 is TGTGCCAGCACCCTCGGGGTTAACACCGGGGAGCTGTTTTTT. This gives the protein CASTLGVNTGELFF.

This clone occurred once. The V call is TRBV19, the J call TRBJ2-1; 7 nucleotides match TRBD2. The CDR3 spans 15 residues. Germline lookup yields CDR1 LNHDA and CDR2 SQIVND (reference sequence). The V and J ends lost 1 base and 8 bases, in that order; junction bases with no gene match: 8. The CDR3 region is CASSIAGGRGDEQFF. CDR3 coding DNA: TGTGCCAGTAGTATAGCGGGCGGGAGAGGGGATGAGCAGTTCTTC.

A word on this clone: A read error may account for a junction end that differs from germline. This rearrangement joins TRBV5-1 to TRBJ2-1, with 14 bases fitting TRBD2. CDR1 is SGHRS, CDR2 YFSETQ, per germline. This CDR3 has 15 amino acids. DNA for the CDR3: TGCGCCAGCAGATTGGGACTAGCGGGAGTCAATGAGCAGTTCTTC. Translating it yields CASRLGLAGVNEQFF.

This clone was counted once. The V call is TRBV5-4, the J call TRBJ2-2, with TRBD2 identical over 11 bases. Germline trimming cut 4 bases from V and 8 bases from J; bases unmatched to any gene: 10. CDR1 is SGHNT, CDR2 YYREEE, per germline (reference sequence). This CDR3 has 16 amino acids. The CDR3 DNA reads as TGTGCCAGCAGCACGGGACTAGCGGCCTTGGGGGGGGAGCTGTTTTTT. This sequence encodes CASSTGLAALGGELFF. Drawing the rest from reference TRBV5-4 and TRBJ2-2, the complete variable domain is ETGVTQSPTHLIKTRGQQVTLRCSSQSGHNTVSWYQQALGQGPQFIFQYYREEENGRGNFPPRFSGLQFPNYSSELNVNALELDDSALYLCASSTGLAALGGELFFGEGSRLTVL.

The CDR3: CASTNRGLALDEQFF. CDR3 nucleotides: TGTGCCAGTACCAACAGGGGACTAGCTCTCGATGAGCAGTTCTTC. The chain joins TRBV19 to TRBJ2-1; 9 bases are a match to TRBD2. The CDR3 runs 15 residues. With 7 bases clipped from V and 8 bases from J, the junction kept 12 bases outside the gene matches. CDR1 and CDR2 from the germline V gene are LNHDA and SQIVND (reference sequence).

The J gene is TRBJ1-4, the V gene TRBV28; TRBD1 agrees at 8 bases. The CDR3 totals 15 residues. J gave up 8 bases and V 7 bases, and 12 bases lay outside the gene matches. Per the germline V gene, CDR1 is MDHEN and CDR2 is SYDVKM. The chain's CDR3 is CASTTSRGRTEKLFF. In DNA form, the CDR3 reads TGTGCCAGCACAACTTCCAGGGGGCGCACGGAAAAACTGTTTTTT.

V and J are TRBV2 and TRBJ1-1; TRBD1 matches at 9 bases. The V gene's germline CDR1 is SNHLY and CDR2 FYNNEI. V shed 5 bases and J 4 bases; nucleotides not matched to a gene: 5. This CDR3 region has 14 residues. This CDR3 is CASSTLGQGTEAFF. The DNA for the CDR3 is TGTGCCAGCAGTACCCTGGGACAGGGCACTGAAGCTTTCTTT.

This chain uses TRBV4-2 with TRBJ2-5; D is unresolved. Trimming removed 0 bases from V and 3 bases from J, with 8 bases in between. This CDR3 comprises 14 residues. Germline values: CDR1 LGHNA, CDR2 YNFKEQ. The CDR3 nucleotides are TGTGCCAGCAGCCAAGATCCCAGGAAAGAGACCCAGTACTTC. Residues: CASSQDPRKETQYF.

V gene TRBV11-3 combines with J gene TRBJ2-7; D uncertain. The V and J ends lost 3 bases and 3 bases respectively, with 12 bases between them. The CDR3 consists of 14 residues. Germline V gene lookup returns CDR1 SGHNT and CDR2 YENEEA. The CDR3 sequence is CASSLLGLDYEQYF. In nucleotides, the CDR3 is TGTGCCAGCAGCTTGCTCGGGTTAGACTACGAGCAGTACTTC.